This record looks at one T cell receptor beta chain sequence and its context. The target antigen is unknown. 13 Jbeta primers and 60 Vbeta primers were used for the PCR. Sequencing used immunoSEQ multiplex PCR; TCRdb keeps in-frame clones, though not all of them. The sample comprises about 190,000 clones, more than 65% of which are singletons, and around 3.9% rests with the top ten. This sample was included in a study of cytomegalovirus exposure and HLA in healthy donors. Study findings and constraints: In vitro data verified a few CMV-associated chains as specific for CMV antigens. Per a later analysis, HLA-associated TCR beta chains showed more clonal expansion than other, equally common TCR beta chains. Evidence from a later analysis indicated that most CMV-associated TCR beta chains looked HLA-restricted.

V gave up 4 bases and J gave up 0 bases; unmatched junction bases: 7. The CDR3 is 16 residues long. Germline V gives CDR1 SGDLS, CDR2 YYNGEE. Healthy donors of bone marrow made up the group. The receptor was derived from a man between 50 and 59 years old in good health and CMV-seronegative. This chain connects TRBV9 to TRBJ2-5; TRBD2 matches at 9 bases. Input material: PBMCs. The CDR3 reads CASSPGTSSYQETQYF. DNA for the CDR3: TGTGCCAGCAGCCCCGGGACTAGCTCGTACCAAGAGACCCAGTACTTC.